This T cell receptor (beta chain) derives from a study of shared clonotypes between healthy human individuals. Whole-study context: The plates for each donor numbered three CD4 naive, three CD4 memory, two CD8 naive and one CD8 memory.

Study results and limitations: Donor scarcity curtailed the genetic and exposure-history diversity represented herein.

The investigators split CD4+ cells into a CD45RA+ naive subset and a CD45RA-negative memory subset. On this clone itself: Antigen: not known.

The germline V gene encodes CDR1 MGHDK and CDR2 SYGVNS. The CDR3 is 13 residues long. V was pared by 5 bases and J by 7 bases, with 6 bases of the junction left unmatched. Assay used: immunoSEQ multiplex PCR; TCRdb lists only in-frame clones, some missing. The top ten hold less than 0.55% of the sample, which has roughly 1.5 million clones, roughly 98% seen once. Input material: naive CD4+ T cells sorted from blood. Subset meaning: CD45RA+ positively selected. This TCR was recovered from a man younger than 45 in good health. The gene calls are TRBV25-1 and TRBJ1-2, with TRBD1 matching 8 bases. The CDR3 nucleotides are TGTGCCAGCAGTCGGACAGGGAGTTTTGGCTACACCTTC. This encodes CASSRTGSFGYTF.